Listed below are T cell receptor beta chains from one sample, sequenced in a study of T-cell reconstitution after alpha-beta-depleted transplantation in children. TCRdb redid the calling of the PCR reads with MiXCR, one entry per CDR3 protein. Among under 300,000 distinct CDR3 sequences, about 9.6% were seen once, and the ten largest hold 5% to 6%. The sample here was PBMCs from the stem cell graft donor, taken from the stem cell graft. Receptors originate from a human donor who donated a stem cell graft to a child with SCID. CDR3s include the opening cysteine and the closing phenylalanine or tryptophan. The D gene is left open where the match is weak. Where a row states a size, it is once, few, many or the class of an expanded clone; other rows omit it.

>few|NA|TRBV6-2/TRBV6-3|TRBJ1-5
CASSPLGLENQPQHF
TGTGCCAGCTCTCCCCTGGGCCTTGAAAATCAGCCCCAGCATTTT
>NA|NA|TRBV7-9|TRBJ1-6
CASSLEAGDSPLHF
TGTGCCAGCAGCTTAGAGGCGGGGGATTCACCCCTCCACTTT
>many|NA|TRBV28|TRBJ2-2
CASTLGVTGELFF
TGTGCCAGCACCTTAGGGGTCACCGGGGAGCTGTTTTTT
>many|NA|TRBV15|TRBJ1-1
CATSRGGGGTEAFF
TGTGCCACCAGCAGAGGTGGGGGTGGCACTGAAGCTTTCTTT
>NA|NA|TRBV3-1|TRBJ2-7
CASSQEAASSYEQYF
TGTGCCAGCAGCCAAGAAGCGGCCAGTTCCTACGAGCAGTACTTC
>many|TRBD1|TRBV20-1|TRBJ2-7
CSARDGGTGRSYEQYF
TGCAGTGCTAGAGATGGGGGGACAGGCCGCTCCTACGAGCAGTACTTC
>many|TRBD1|TRBV12-5|TRBJ2-1
CASGKGGYNEQFF
TGTGCTAGTGGTAAAGGGGGCTATAATGAGCAGTTCTTC
>many|NA|TRBV14|TRBJ2-5
CASSQVFPGGQETQYF
TGTGCCAGCAGCCAAGTTTTCCCTGGAGGACAAGAGACCCAGTACTTC
>many|TRBD1|TRBV5-1|TRBJ1-2
CASSSGQGWWSGYGYTF
TGCGCCAGCAGCTCGGGACAGGGATGGTGGTCGGGCTATGGCTACACCTTC
>many|TRBD2|TRBV7-3|TRBJ2-5
CASSSNTGLGETQYF
TGTGCCAGCAGCTCTAACACGGGACTAGGGGAGACCCAGTACTTC
>many|NA|TRBV7-2|TRBJ1-4
CASSLEGKTNEKLFF
TGTGCCAGCAGCTTAGAAGGGAAAACTAATGAAAAACTGTTTTTT
>NA|NA|TRBV20-1|TRBJ1-2
CSALNYGYTF
TGCAGTGCCCTGAACTATGGCTACACCTTC
>many|NA|TRBV11-2|TRBJ1-2
CASSLSSPVGDGYTF
TGTGCCAGCAGCTTAAGCTCGCCGGTGGGTGATGGCTACACCTTC
>many|TRBD1|TRBV10-3|TRBJ1-1
CAIRDLGQGTEAFF
TGTGCCATCAGGGACCTTGGACAGGGCACTGAAGCTTTCTTT
>many|TRBD2|TRBV6-5|TRBJ2-7
CASSYSSGGLAGTPYEQYF
TGTGCCAGCAGTTACTCATCAGGTGGACTAGCGGGGACCCCCTACGAGCAGTACTTC
>many|NA|TRBV4-1|TRBJ2-3
CASSQAWIIRLSTDTQYF
TGCGCCAGCAGCCAAGCATGGATAATCCGTCTTAGCACAGATACGCAGTATTTT
>many|TRBD2|TRBV19|TRBJ2-1
CASSIGGGISYNEQFF
TGTGCCAGTAGTATAGGCGGGGGGATCTCCTACAATGAGCAGTTCTTC
>many|NA|TRBV20-1|TRBJ1-4
CSAQFPAPSAHGKLFF
TGCAGTGCCCAATTCCCCGCTCCTTCTGCCCACGGAAAACTGTTTTTT
>many|NA|TRBV6-5|TRBJ2-5
CAGGHRGGTQYF
TGTGCCGGAGGACACCGTGGTGGGACCCAGTACTTC
>NA|NA|TRBV7-9|TRBJ2-2
CASSPDGHTGELFF
TGTGCCAGCAGTCCTGATGGACACACCGGGGAGCTGTTTTTT
>few|NA|TRBV5-6|TRBJ1-1
CASSFRRTEAFF
TGTGCCAGCAGCTTCCGGAGGACTGAAGCTTTCTTT
>many|NA|TRBV18|TRBJ1-1
CASSPAADMNTEAFF
TGTGCCAGCTCACCGGCGGCAGACATGAACACTGAAGCTTTCTTT
>many|TRBD1|TRBV5-1|TRBJ1-3
CASSLWGTADTIYF
TGCGCCAGCAGCTTGTGGGGGACAGCGGACACCATATATTTT
>many|NA|TRBV9|TRBJ2-5
CASSVWPQETQYF
TGTGCCAGCAGCGTATGGCCCCAAGAGACCCAGTACTTC
>many|NA|TRBV2|TRBJ1-1
CASANMDSKAFF
TGTGCCAGTGCAAACATGGACTCTAAAGCTTTCTTT
>few|TRBD2|TRBV6-2/TRBV6-3|TRBJ2-3
CASRRIAGGTDTQYF
TGTGCCAGCAGAAGGATAGCGGGGGGCACAGATACGCAGTATTTT
>many|NA|TRBV20-1|TRBJ2-2
CSARDPRGNTGELFF
TGCAGTGCTAGAGATCCTAGGGGGAACACCGGGGAGCTGTTTTTT
>many|NA|TRBV5-1|TRBJ2-7
CASSLASGTPSYEQYF
TGCGCCAGCAGCTTGGCTTCAGGCACCCCTTCCTACGAGCAGTACTTC
>many|NA|TRBV10-3|TRBJ1-2
CAISESADNYGYTF
TGTGCCATCAGTGAGTCGGCGGATAACTATGGCTACACCTTC
>many|TRBD1|TRBV5-1|TRBJ2-2
CASGGQGSTGELFF
TGCGCCAGCGGGGGACAGGGGAGTACCGGGGAGCTGTTTTTT
>many|NA|TRBV5-1|TRBJ2-1
CASSHTVSSYNEQFF
TGCGCCAGCAGCCATACAGTAAGCTCCTACAATGAGCAGTTCTTC
>NA|NA|TRBV6-5|TRBJ1-2
CASSYRSGYPTYGYTF
TGTGCCAGCAGTTACAGATCTGGGTACCCTACCTATGGCTACACCTTC
>many|NA|TRBV5-1|TRBJ2-1
CASSLSPGGGDLYEQFF
TGCGCCAGCAGCTTGTCCCCCGGCGGGGGCGACCTTTATGAGCAGTTCTTC
>many|TRBD1|TRBV20-1|TRBJ1-6
CSASLIEDRLYNSPLHF
TGCAGTGCTAGCCTCATTGAGGACAGGCTCTATAATTCACCCCTCCACTTT
>few|NA|TRBV3-1|TRBJ2-1
CASCQDVRQGSYNEQFF
TGTGCCTCCTGCCAAGACGTCCGGCAGGGGTCCTACAATGAGCAGTTCTTC
>many|NA|TRBV20-1|TRBJ2-7
CSAIYFGDRYEQYF
TGCAGTGCTATTTATTTCGGGGATCGCTACGAGCAGTACTTC
>NA|NA|TRBV5-1|TRBJ2-3
CASSPNTVTQYF
TGCGCCAGCAGCCCTAATACAGTTACGCAGTATTTT
>many|TRBD1|TRBV5-1|TRBJ1-2
CASSLANRGEGGYTF
TGCGCCAGCAGCTTGGCCAACAGGGGGGAAGGAGGCTACACCTTC
>many|NA|TRBV7-8|TRBJ2-5
CASTPGTGQETQYF
TGTGCCAGCACCCCCGGGACTGGCCAAGAGACCCAGTACTTC
>many|TRBD1|TRBV6-5|TRBJ2-7
CASSQTGFGEQYF
TGTGCCAGCAGTCAGACAGGGTTTGGCGAGCAGTACTTC
>many|NA|TRBV7-3|TRBJ1-6
CASSLTRDNPLHF
TGTGCCAGCAGCTTAACTCGGGACAACCCCCTCCACTTT
>many|NA|TRBV6-2/TRBV6-3|TRBJ1-4
CASSPRPNEKLFF
TGTGCCAGCAGTCCCCGACCTAATGAAAAACTGTTTTTT
>NA|NA|TRBV20-1|TRBJ1-2
CSAIDSDWMGYEIGYTF
TGCAGTGCCATCGATTCTGATTGGATGGGGTATGAGATTGGCTACACCTTC
>many|NA|TRBV12-3/TRBV12-4|TRBJ1-2
CASNHAAGAYYGYTF
TGTGCCAGCAATCACGCGGCAGGGGCCTACTATGGCTACACCTTC
>few|NA|TRBV20-1|TRBJ2-6
CSAPGVSGANVLTF
TGCAGTGCGCCCGGAGTATCCGGGGCCAACGTCCTGACTTTC
>many|NA|TRBV20-1|TRBJ2-2
CSAKGARYTGELFF
TGCAGTGCTAAGGGCGCCCGGTACACCGGGGAGCTGTTTTTT